One sample yielded the 5 T cell receptor beta chains listed below, sequenced in a study of T cell changes during pregnancy in multiple sclerosis. TCRdb's table, derived via immunoSEQ multiplex PCR, lists solely in-frame clones and lacks some. The top ten clones hold under 0.85% of a sample with fewer than 90,000 clones, around 94% of them seen once. The sample was peripheral blood, taken in the third trimester of pregnancy. Receptor source: a female donor with multiple sclerosis, enrolled in a pregnancy study.

This clone came up once. The chain recombines TRBV30 with TRBJ2-1; the D is unclear. Between the trimmed V and J ends, which lost 3 bases and 4 bases, there was a span of 13 bases. The length of the CDR3 is 14 residues. Germline V gene sequence: CDR1 GTSNPN, CDR2 SVGIG (reference sequence). CDR3 nucleotide sequence: TGTGCCTGGAGGAACCGACACTTTTACAATGAGCAGTTCTTC. It yields the protein CAWRNRHFYNEQFF.

CDR3 sequence: CASSLQGPRQPQHF. CDR3 sequence (DNA): TGTGCCAGTAGTCTACAGGGGCCAAGGCAGCCCCAGCATTTT. The chain couples TRBV19 to TRBJ1-5; 7 positions match TRBD1. The junction had 8 bases not matched to a gene; V was cut back by 5 bases and J by 7 bases. CDR3 size: 14 residues. Germline values: CDR1 LNHDA, CDR2 SQIVND (reference sequence).

The rearrangement links TRBV5-4 to TRBJ2-1; the D gene is possibly TRBD2 (6 bases). With 3 bases removed from V and 1 base from J, the gap between germline ends came to 11 bases. The CDR3 is 15 residues long. The germline CDR1 and CDR2 sequences are SGHNT and YYREEE (reference sequence). Here the CDR3 DNA reads TGTGCCAGCAGCTCGAGGGACTTGTCCTACAATGAGCAGTTCTTC. Encoded protein: CASSSRDLSYNEQFF.

V and J are TRBV30 and TRBJ1-5, with a tentative D call TRBD1 (6 bases). Germline V gene sequence: CDR1 GTSNPN, CDR2 SVGIG (reference sequence). Trimming took off 0 bases at V and 2 bases at J, with 11 bases between the two ends. This CDR3 has 15 amino acids. CDR3 amino acids: CAWSVRGAGNQPQHF. In DNA form, the CDR3 reads TGTGCCTGGAGTGTACGGGGGGCAGGCAATCAGCCCCAGCATTTT.

This chain connects TRBV10-3 to TRBJ1-1, with a weak D call TRBD1 (6 bases). Trimming stripped 4 bases from V and 11 bases from J, with 20 bases between. Germline-derived CDR1 and CDR2 are ENHRY and SYGVKD. The CDR3 loop spans 14 amino acids. In DNA form, the CDR3 reads TGTGCCATCAGTGCTCCGGGGGGCGCGGGAGAGGCTTTCTTT. This codes for CAISAPGGAGEAFF.